The text below deals with one T cell receptor beta chain. The sample belongs to a study of blood T cell repertoires in COVID-19. In the study overall: COVID-19 samples collected from the United States, Italy and Spain covered acute and convalescent phases.

As handled by the study authors: Counts of nucleated cells, estimated from reference gene primer amplification, were obtained. Clones were read by immunoSEQ multiplex PCR, and TCRdb kept only the in-frame ones, dropping some. V, J and clone size were drawn from that table, and D and trimming were deduced from the DNA. The data contain under 40,000 clones, around 86% of them singletons. Germline V CDR1 and CDR2: SGHTA, FQGNSA. J lost 8 bases, V lost 5 bases, and 10 bases had no gene match. This CDR3 region has 14 residues. The sample taken for sequencing was peripheral blood. The rearrangement joins TRBV7-2 to TRBJ2-3; 7 bases map to TRBD2. The sequence came from a man between 60 and 75 years old with active COVID-19. The CDR3 nucleotides read TGTGCCAGCAGCCCCGGACTAGGCACGGGTACGCAGTATTTT. Amino acid sequence: CASSPGLGTGTQYF.